This TCR beta chain came from a study of blood T cells in healthy people across ages (dated by TCRdb to the mid-2010s). Regarding the complete study: In model experiments, roughly one uniquely barcoded TCR beta cDNA molecule per two T cells was captured by template switching. The donors were split into four age groups: young (average around 16 years), middle-aged (around 37), aged (roughly 60) and long-lived (roughly 88). Age-related changes in TCR beta repertoire diversity were measured in the study by deep sequencing normalized with unique cDNA molecular identifiers. For two donors (one aged 18 to 30 and one aged 80 or older), the study analyzed two additional independent replicas of 1 million unique cDNA reads from the same blood draw. General findings and caveats noted by the study authors: The CMV infection status of donors was not known, potentially confounding age-related changes in expanded clonotypes. Estimates of total diversity based on one million sequenced T cells were considered lower bounds and underestimates. A strong correlation was found between observed TCR beta diversity and the percentage of naive T cells measured by flow cytometry. Observed TCR beta diversity per million T cells fell roughly linearly with age, and a significant reduction was already apparent by age roughly 40. Because profiling used bulk unsorted PBMCs, naive and antigen-experienced compartments could not be compared conclusively. Compared with the aged group, the long-lived group had more naive CD4+ T cells, fewer expanded clones and increased TCR diversity, suggesting age selection.

On this clonotype itself: Its target antigen remains unknown. Per-nucleotide qualities are absent, and no much larger clonotype sits a single base away.

Receptor libraries were prepared by 5' RACE. Instrument on record: Illumina HiSeq 2500. The second PCR ran for about 6 to 12 cycles and used a J-beta primer mix along with a sample-barcoded 5' primer. Each TCR beta cDNA molecule received a unique molecular identifier from a template-switch 5' adaptor carrying 12 random nucleotides. Each sample yielded at least 3 million CDR3-containing paired-end reads. First-strand cDNA was synthesized from all RNA with the Mint cDNA synthesis kit, primed by a TRBC-specific oligonucleotide. Following uracil-DNA glycosylase treatment, a first 18-cycle PCR with universal primers M1SS and BC2_uni_R was performed on all cDNA. As for the original processing: Each sample was normalized by randomly selecting 1 million high-quality reads, each carrying a distinct molecular identifier. Reads with shared molecular identifiers were discarded instead of being binned into consensus sequences. MiTCR, set to a Q25 quality threshold and the strictest error-elimination algorithm, was used for CDR3 identification, clonotype clustering and error correction. A nonparametric unseen species model with Euler transformation was used to estimate lower-bound total TCR beta diversity. The public reads were reprocessed in TCRdb via fastp at Q25 and MiXCR, keeping in-frame beta chains. Each entry merges the rows of one CDR3 protein and shows their most common DNA and genes. The V and J calls reflect TCRdb's pipeline rather than the authors' work. The sample table shows some 800,000 distinct CDR3 sequences, and more than 20% are seen once. Jointly, the top ten make up around 3.6% of the sample.

Donors were roughly 40 systemically healthy Caucasian individuals from Russia aged roughly 6 to 100 years. Around 10 milliliters of peripheral blood were collected from each donor into EDTA-treated Vacutainer tubes. Ficoll-Paque density-gradient centrifugation was used to isolate PBMCs, with at least 6.5 million per sample. Total RNA was extracted from PBMCs with Trizol reagent, with at least 6 micrograms obtained per sample. For every donor, an aliquot of PBMCs went through flow cytometry to measure the percentages of naive CD45RAhigh/CD27high T cells. V sheds 3 bases and J sheds 7 bases, leaving 13 bases between their ends. From cysteine to phenylalanine, the CDR3 is 14 amino acids long. The sequence is cut down to CDR3 DNA, 42 bases in frame from base 1. Another study also made use of these data, one on T cells of mothers and their children. Drawing on the second study: Donors were nine systemically healthy Caucasian individuals: three mothers and their six children. cDNA synthesis consumed the entire amount of extracted RNA, loaded at 1.5 ug RNA in each 15 ul reaction. Sample barcodes and 2-4 random nucleotides were added via the M1S primer in the second PCR. Each mother yielded over 10 million TCR beta CDR3 reads and each child about 3 million reads. TCR recombination output is similarly shaped by thymic selection in related and unrelated pairs, with a minor effect exerted by inherited differences. Normalized repertoire overlap was always found to be slightly, but never significantly, higher in related mother-child pairs than in unrelated mother-child pairs. No persistent microchimeric T cell clones were detected, at a sensitivity of 90 to 100 clones per million clonotypes. To look for features that set related mother-child pairs apart from unrelated individuals, the researchers ran deep NGS to compare the TCR beta repertoires of mothers and children. The mean age was about 37 +/- 4 years for the mothers and approximately 11 +/- 4 years for the children. After adapter ligation was performed with NEBNext reagents, the libraries were sequenced on an Illumina HiSeq 2000 with 100+100 nt paired-end reads. To avoid cross-contamination, the mother libraries and the child libraries were prepared a month apart and sequenced in separate runs. Each donor had between about 450,000 and 2,100,000 distinct TCR beta clonotypes identified. Naive TCR beta clonotypes were estimated from low-frequency clonotypes matched to each donor's FACS-determined naive share, without sorting.

The sequence came from a boy aged 5-17 years in good health. The sample consisted of blood. The receptor chain draws on TRBV12-3 or TRBV12-4 and TRBJ1-5; the D gene identity is not certain. The CDR3 region: CASSFPGVLQPQHF. The sequence in DNA is TGTGCCAGCAGTTTTCCGGGCGTTCTCCAGCCCCAGCATTTT.